This TCR beta chain was retrieved from a study of CD8 T cells in ankylosing spondylitis. This clonotype was counted ten times or more. Its antigen remains unidentified. General study points: Made up of fewer than ten highly homologous variants, a TCR beta motif appeared characteristic of ankylosing spondylitis blood. Relatively scarce in peripheral blood, disease-linked clones were CD8+.

Libraries of TCR beta came from quantitative 5'-RACE with molecular barcodes. TCRdb called the 5' RACE reads again in MiXCR, with one record for every CDR3 protein. The sample includes under 250,000 distinct CDR3 sequences, around 10% of them seen just once. CDR3 length equals 14 residues. CDR1 and CDR2 (germline): DFQATT, SNEGSKA (reference sequence). Trimming removed 6 bases at V and 1 base at J, with 14 bases between. The chain uses TRBV20-1 and TRBJ2-3, with D possibly being TRBD2 (6 bases). The sequenced material came from blood, either unsorted or a sorted T cell fraction (not recorded which). This clonotype was obtained from a male donor with ankylosing spondylitis or in good health (not recorded which). This CDR3 reads CSAQARGGTDTQYF. DNA for the CDR3: TGCAGTGCCCAGGCGCGGGGAGGCACAGATACGCAGTATTTT.